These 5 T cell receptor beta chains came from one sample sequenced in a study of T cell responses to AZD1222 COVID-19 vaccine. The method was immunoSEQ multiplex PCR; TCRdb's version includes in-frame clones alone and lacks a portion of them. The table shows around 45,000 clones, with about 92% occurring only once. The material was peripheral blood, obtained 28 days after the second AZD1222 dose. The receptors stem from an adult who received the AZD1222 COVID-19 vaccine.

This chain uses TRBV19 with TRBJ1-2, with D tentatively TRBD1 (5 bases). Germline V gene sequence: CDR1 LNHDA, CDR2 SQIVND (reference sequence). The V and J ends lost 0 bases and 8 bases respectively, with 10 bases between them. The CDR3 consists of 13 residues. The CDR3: CASSIEQGGGYTF. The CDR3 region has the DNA TGTGCCAGTAGTATAGAGCAGGGCGGCGGCTACACCTTC.

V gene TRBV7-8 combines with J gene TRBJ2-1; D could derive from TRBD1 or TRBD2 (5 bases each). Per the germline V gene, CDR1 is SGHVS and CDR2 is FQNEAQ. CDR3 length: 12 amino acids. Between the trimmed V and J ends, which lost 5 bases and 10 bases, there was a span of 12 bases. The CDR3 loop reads CASSTGTTEQFF. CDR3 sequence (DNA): TGTGCCAGCAGCACCGGGACGACCGAGCAGTTCTTC.

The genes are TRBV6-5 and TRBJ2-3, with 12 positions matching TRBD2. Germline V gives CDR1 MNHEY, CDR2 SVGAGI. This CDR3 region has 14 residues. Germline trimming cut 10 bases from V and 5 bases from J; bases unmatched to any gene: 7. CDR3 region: CAIATSGGRDTQYF. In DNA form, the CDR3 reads TGTGCCATAGCGACTAGCGGGGGACGAGATACGCAGTATTTT.

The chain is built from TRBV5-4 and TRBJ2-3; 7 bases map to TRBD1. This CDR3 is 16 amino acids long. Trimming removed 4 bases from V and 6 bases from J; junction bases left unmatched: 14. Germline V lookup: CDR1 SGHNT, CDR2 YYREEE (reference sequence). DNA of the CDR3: TGTGCCAGCAGCCTGGACGCCGACAGGGCATTCGATACGCAGTATTTT. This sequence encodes CASSLDADRAFDTQYF.

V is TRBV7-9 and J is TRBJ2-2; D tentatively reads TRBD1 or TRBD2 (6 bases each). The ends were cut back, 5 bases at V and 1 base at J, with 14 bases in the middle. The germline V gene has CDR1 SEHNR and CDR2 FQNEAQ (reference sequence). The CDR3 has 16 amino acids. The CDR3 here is CASSRDGGGNTGELFF. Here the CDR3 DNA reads TGTGCCAGCAGCCGTGACGGAGGGGGGAACACCGGGGAGCTGTTTTTT.